This T cell receptor beta chain was sequenced in a study of T cell repertoires in cytomegalovirus infection. Each CDR3 protein gets one entry after TCRdb re-called the reads with MiXCR. The sample holds 360,000 or so distinct CDR3 sequences, about 35% seen once. The V end was cut by 1 base, the J end by 1 base, with 11 bases between. Germline-derived CDR1 and CDR2 are SGHRS and YFSETQ. CDR3 length: 15 amino acids. Details on this clonotype: Its antigen is undetermined.

This TCR derives from a human donor in good health (CMV status not recorded). Some clones in this sample may be carry-over from other donors' samples. The chain links TRBV5-1 to TRBJ1-1; weak D call: TRBD1 (6 bases). The input for sequencing was cultured PBMCs, taken from culture after CMV antigen stimulation. This CDR3 is CASSLLGGQNTEAFF. CDR3 bases: TGCGCCAGCAGCTTGTTGGGGGGGCAGAACACTGAAGCTTTCTTT. Complete variable domain (other parts from reference TRBV5-1 and TRBJ1-1): KAGVTQTPRYLIKTRGQQVTLSCSPISGHRSVSWYQQTPGQGLQFLFEYFSETQRNKGNFPGRFSGRQFSNSRSEMNVSTLELGDSALYLCASSLLGGQNTEAFFGQGTRLTVV.